Given below is one T cell receptor (beta chain) in context. The listed genes are named as in mouse. The CDR3 end is not reached by the read, which stops 1 residue before it; the germline J gene fills it in. This table comes from immunoSEQ multiplex PCR, and its TCRdb copy is limited to in-frame clones, with some not included. The repertoire holds roughly 6,600 clones, with roughly half as singletons. This sample is drawn from a study of tissue T cells after allogeneic stem cell transplantation. Time point given: mouse harvest day 7 after allogeneic transplant. Each mouse received 10^7 T-cell-depleted marrow cells plus 10^6 splenic CD5+ T cells by tail vein. CDR3 length: 16 amino acids. Germline CDR1 SNHLY, CDR2 FYNGKV (reference sequence). The V end lost 2 bases, the J end lost 4 bases, and 17 bases lay between the germline ends.

This chain uses TRBV3 with TRBJ1-1, with a weak D call TRBD1 (5 bases). Sequencing used lymph node tissue. The sequence derives from a female BALB/c mouse given C57BL/6 T cells with graft-versus-host disease after an allogeneic hematopoietic cell transplant. The covered CDR3 bases are TGTGCCAGCAGCTTAATGAACCGGGGGGGAGGCACAGAAGTCTTC. Translating it yields CASSLMNRGGGTEVF. In full, the CDR3 reads CASSLMNRGGGTEVFF.